These 2 T cell receptor beta chains share one sample of origin, sequenced in a study of neoadjuvant anti-PD-1 for oral cavity cancer. The data were produced by immunoSEQ multiplex PCR, yet TCRdb's version contains in-frame clones alone and is incomplete. The profile shows over 10,000 clones, around 56% of them singletons. Source: tumor tissue, taken before nivolumab (anti-PD-1) treatment. Every receptor here comes from a person aged 35 to 85 with oral cavity squamous cell carcinoma.

For the CDR3, the DNA is TGTGCCACCAGCGGCCTTGAGGGGTTCACAGATACGCAGTATTTT. Residues: CATSGLEGFTDTQYF. The rearrangement links TRBV15 to TRBJ2-3; D may be TRBD1 or TRBD2 (5 bases each). With 5 bases removed from V and 2 bases from J, the gap between germline ends came to 14 bases. The CDR3 has 15 residues. Germline values: CDR1 LNHNV, CDR2 YYDKDF (reference sequence).

This clone was seen more than once but under ten times. This chain links TRBV27 with TRBJ2-4; D call uncertain. Trimming pared 2 bases from V and 6 bases from J, leaving 5 bases between. The CDR3 spans 12 residues. Germline CDR1 reads MNHEY; CDR2 reads SMNVEV (reference sequence). The DNA of the CDR3 is TGTGCCAGCAGTTTAGATAGAAACATTCAGTACTTC. This encodes CASSLDRNIQYF.